The TCR beta chain described here comes from a study of T cell responses to AZD1222 COVID-19 vaccine. Turning to the study itself: Second-dose intervals of approximately 4 or approximately 12 weeks were pooled.

Study findings and constraints: Once two AZD1222 doses were given, Spike-specific TCR breadth and depth went up. Repertoires in all cases were sampled only once the peak T cell response had passed. Only a handful of AZD1222 recipients were seropositive at baseline.

This CDR3 has 15 amino acids. With V trimmed by 3 bases and J by 3 bases, 7 bases remained unmatched. Germline V gene lookup returns CDR1 MNHNS and CDR2 SASEGT. Comment on this clone: Antigen specificity is unknown.

Clones were sequenced by immunoSEQ multiplex PCR, and TCRdb holds only the in-frame ones, with some missing. Of about 130,000 clones in the sample, roughly 93% were seen once. The sample consisted of peripheral blood, taken on day 0 of AZD1222 vaccination. The clonotype comes from an adult in good health. This chain uses TRBV6-1 with TRBJ2-7; 8 bases match TRBD2. This CDR3 is CASSEADSGSYEQYF. CDR3 DNA: TGTGCCAGCAGTGAGGCGGACAGCGGGAGCTACGAGCAGTACTTC.